Listed here are 22 T cell receptor beta chains from one sample, sequenced in a study of cytotoxic CD8 clonotypes in ibrutinib-treated CLL. Only in-frame clones appear in the TCRdb table, and some are missing; sequencing was by immunoSEQ multiplex PCR. The sample carries some 150,000 clones, about 76% recorded once. This material consisted of PBMCs, taken after 24 months of ibrutinib treatment. These receptors were taken from a human donor with chronic lymphocytic leukemia.

As DNA, the CDR3 is TGTGCCAGCAGTGAATTTCTTGTGGGGCTCTCGAGTGGCTACACCTTC. It specifies CASSEFLVGLSSGYTF. The chain employs TRBV25-1 and TRBJ1-2; possibly TRBD1 for D (5 bases). V lost 1 base and J 7 bases, leaving 19 bases between the germline ends. The germline V gene has CDR1 MGHDK and CDR2 SYGVNS. The CDR3 consists of 16 residues.

The genes are TRBV5-4 and TRBJ1-1; D is possibly TRBD1 (5 bases). Trimming shortened V by 0 bases and J by 1 base, and 10 bases separated the two germline ends. CDR1 is SGHNT, CDR2 YYREEE, per germline (reference sequence). This CDR3 is built from 15 residues. The CDR3 sequence: CASSLGEGRNTEAFF. CDR3 bases: TGTGCCAGCAGCTTGGGGGAGGGGAGGAACACTGAAGCTTTCTTT.

This clone was recorded a few times. The chain combines TRBV4-3 with TRBJ2-2; D perhaps matches TRBD2 (7 bases). V lost 5 bases, J lost 7 bases, and 26 bases lay in between. The germline gives CDR1 LGHNA, CDR2 YSLEER. There are 18 residues in the CDR3. The CDR3 DNA reads as TGCGCCAGCAGCAAGGGGAGGGGGAGGCTACGCGGTGTCGGGGAGCTGTTTTTT. Encoded protein: CASSKGRGRLRGVGELFF.

The rearrangement links TRBV5-6 to TRBJ2-5, with 7 bases that match TRBD2. The CDR3 spans 16 residues. V lost 4 bases, J lost 2 bases, and 11 bases stayed unmatched. Per germline, CDR1 SGHDT and CDR2 YYEEEE. In DNA, the CDR3 is TGTGCCAGCAGCCAAGACCCAGCGGGGACTCAAGAGACCCAGTACTTC. It is translated as CASSQDPAGTQETQYF.

The CDR3 spells CASSPGLSGANVLTF. In DNA, the CDR3 is TGTGCCAGCAGCCCCGGCCTCTCTGGGGCCAACGTCCTGACTTTC. The V gene is TRBV11-1, the J gene TRBJ2-6, with D unclear. V gave up 5 bases and J gave up 0 bases, with 8 bases separating them. This CDR3 is built from 15 residues. Germline V gene sequence: CDR1 SGHAT, CDR2 FQDESV (reference sequence). Full variable domain (outside the CDR3, taken from reference TRBV11-1 and TRBJ2-6): EAEVAQSPRYKITEKSQAVAFWCDPISGHATLYWYRQILGQGPELLVQFQDESVVDDSQLPKDRFSAERLKGVDSTLKIQPAELGDSAMYLCASSPGLSGANVLTFGAGSRLTVL.

Relative to its sample, this clone is medium-sized. The genes are TRBV6-4 and TRBJ1-6; TRBD1 matches 7 bases. Germline V lookup: CDR1 MRHNA, CDR2 SNTAGT. V shed 3 bases, J shed 10 bases, and the junction held 6 bases outside the gene matches. The CDR3 is made up of 14 amino acids. CDR3 sequence reads: CASSEGPGGSPLHF. The CDR3 DNA reads as TGTGCCAGCAGTGAGGGCCCAGGGGGATCACCCCTCCACTTT.

This clone has more than one count but fewer than ten. The chain carries TRBV18 and TRBJ2-6; TRBD2 matches at 7 bases. The V gene end was trimmed by 0 bases and the J gene end by 5 bases; junction bases not matched to a gene: 13. The germline V gene encodes CDR1 KGHSH and CDR2 LQKENI. The CDR3 totals 19 residues. The CDR3 loop reads CASSPPGRLAASRANVLTF. The CDR3 bases are TGTGCCAGCTCACCACCGGGGCGCCTAGCGGCGAGCCGGGCCAACGTCCTGACTTTC.

In its sample, this clone was seen a few times. The V gene is TRBV6-6, the J gene TRBJ1-1; maybe TRBD1 (6 bases). V dropped 6 bases and J dropped 4 bases, with 15 bases sitting between them. Germline V CDR1 and CDR2: MNHNY, SVGAGI (reference sequence). CDR3 length: 14 amino acids. The CDR3 reads CASRGGLMGTEAFF. As DNA, the CDR3 is TGTGCCAGCAGGGGGGGGCTCATGGGCACTGAAGCTTTCTTT.

The J gene is TRBJ2-3, the V gene TRBV7-9, with a possible D match to TRBD2 (7 bases). The V gene's germline CDR1 is SEHNR and CDR2 FQNEAQ (reference sequence). The CDR3 loop spans 17 amino acids. Trimming left V 8 bases short and J 3 bases short, with 24 bases between. CDR3 sequence reads: CASPGDQREGGTDTQYF. CDR3 DNA sequence: TGTGCCAGCCCAGGGGACCAGCGGGAAGGTGGGACAGATACGCAGTATTTT.

The V call is TRBV28, the J call TRBJ1-6; D uncertain. The V end was cut by 4 bases, the J end by 8 bases, with 3 bases between. From germline, CDR1 is MDHEN and CDR2 SYDVKM. The CDR3 has 11 residues. The CDR3 bases are TGTGCCAGCAGTTGGGATTCACCCCTCCACTTT. Translating gives CASSWDSPLHF.

CDR3 in amino acids: CASSNGVSNEQFF. The CDR3 nucleotides read TGTGCCAGCAGTAACGGGGTTTCCAATGAGCAGTTCTTC. The chain employs TRBV6-4 and TRBJ2-1, with D perhaps matching TRBD2 (5 bases). CDR1 is MRHNA, CDR2 SNTAGT, per germline. Trimming removed 5 bases from V and 6 bases from J, with 11 bases in between. The CDR3 length is 13 residues.

This clone has more than one count but fewer than ten. The rearrangement joins TRBV5-3 to TRBJ1-4; D call uncertain. TRBV5-3 is filed as an ORF, its function uncertain. CDR3 length: 15 amino acids. Trimming pared 7 bases from V and 4 bases from J, leaving 17 bases between. The CDR3: CARVGEAGNNEKLFF. DNA for the CDR3: TGTGCCAGAGTCGGGGAGGCGGGCAATAATGAAAAACTGTTTTTT.

The chain carries TRBV10-1 and TRBJ2-5; D not certain. There are 8 residues in the CDR3. Germline V gives CDR1 WNHNN, CDR2 SYGVQD (reference sequence). The V and J ends lost 10 bases and 11 bases respectively, with 8 bases between them. The CDR3 loop is CATRSQYF. The DNA of the CDR3 is TGCGCCACCCGGTCTCAGTACTTC.

The V call is TRBV6-5, the J call TRBJ1-2; D is perhaps TRBD1 (5 bases). The germline V gene has CDR1 MNHEY and CDR2 SVGAGI. V was clipped by 6 bases and J by 8 bases, with 19 bases between them. The CDR3 has 14 amino acids. CDR3 sequence (DNA): TGTGCCAGCAGGCGCGATACTTGGTGGGGGGGCTACACCTTC. Its protein product is CASRRDTWWGGYTF.

This clone was detected only a few times. The chain recombines TRBV11-3 with TRBJ1-1, with D possibly TRBD1 on 5 matching bases. Germline V gene sequence: CDR1 SGHNT, CDR2 YENEEA. Trimming took off 5 bases at V and 5 bases at J, with 18 bases between the two ends. The CDR3 spans 15 residues. The CDR3 nucleotides are TGTGCCAGCAGCCTTGATGGGGCCCAAGGGACTGAAGCTTTCTTT. Its protein product is CASSLDGAQGTEAFF.

The chain carries TRBV7-8 and TRBJ2-3, with a possible D match to TRBD2 (6 bases). This CDR3 region has 16 residues. From germline, CDR1 is SGHVS and CDR2 FQNEAQ. The ends were cut back, 1 base at V and 3 bases at J, with 14 bases in the middle. The CDR3 loop is CASSLGGGGWTDTQYF. The CDR3, as DNA: TGTGCCAGCAGCTTAGGGGGTGGAGGGTGGACAGATACGCAGTATTTT.

This chain links TRBV6-5 with TRBJ1-3, with TRBD1 as a possible D gene (5 bases). CDR3 length: 15 amino acids. V was clipped by 0 bases and J by 9 bases, with 15 bases between them. CDR1 is MNHEY, CDR2 SVGAGI, per germline. In DNA form, the CDR3 reads TGTGCCAGCAGTTACTCGAGGACACCCATGGGCACCATATATTTT. The encoded protein is CASSYSRTPMGTIYF.

The J gene is TRBJ2-5, the V gene TRBV7-2, with 7 bases identical to TRBD2. The V gene's germline CDR1 is SGHTA and CDR2 FQGNSA. V lost 5 bases to trimming and J lost 5 bases; unmatched junction nucleotides: 8. The CDR3 consists of 14 residues. DNA of the CDR3: TGTGCCAGCAGCCCAAGACCCGGGGGGGAGACCCAGTACTTC. Amino acids: CASSPRPGGETQYF.

V and J are TRBV2 and TRBJ1-1; D remains ambiguous. The germline V gene has CDR1 SNHLY and CDR2 FYNNEI. The CDR3 has 13 residues. Deletions cut 3 bases from V and 1 base from J, with 6 bases between. CDR3 amino acids: CASSEPGNTEAFF. The CDR3 DNA is TGTGCCAGCAGTGAGCCCGGGAACACTGAAGCTTTCTTT. The full variable domain, rest sourced from reference TRBV2 and TRBJ1-1, is EPEVTQTPSHQVTQMGQEVILRCVPISNHLYFYWYRQILGQKVEFLVSFYNNEISEKSEIFDDQFSVERPDGSNFTLKIRSTKLEDSAMYFCASSEPGNTEAFFGQGTRLTVV.

This chain uses TRBV7-2 with TRBJ2-7; D unresolved. Trimming stripped 1 base from V and 2 bases from J, with 6 bases between. In germline, CDR1 is SGHTA, CDR2 FQGNSA. The CDR3 totals 13 residues. CDR3 in DNA: TGTGCCAGCAGCTTAGGGGCCCCCTACGAGCAGTACTTC. This encodes CASSLGAPYEQYF.

This chain uses TRBV28 with TRBJ1-6, with D unclear. CDR1 is MDHEN and CDR2 is SYDVKM in the germline V gene. This CDR3 is 16 amino acids long. V was cut by 4 bases and J by 7 bases, with 17 bases left in between. CDR3 residues: CASSSLRGLWNSPLHF. The CDR3, as DNA: TGTGCCAGCAGTTCCCTCCGGGGTCTGTGGAATTCACCCCTCCACTTT.

The chain recombines TRBV4-2 with TRBJ2-1, with 9 bases identical to TRBD2. This CDR3 comprises 17 residues. V trimming: 4 bases; J trimming: 2 bases; junction bases outside the gene matches: 9. Germline-derived CDR1 and CDR2 are LGHNA and YNFKEQ. CDR3 amino acids: CASSPFSAGGPYNEQFF. The CDR3 DNA reads as TGTGCCAGCAGCCCCTTCTCCGCGGGGGGGCCCTACAATGAGCAGTTCTTC.